This TCR beta chain was retrieved from a study of cytomegalovirus exposure and HLA in healthy donors. Overall study results and limits: It was 164 TCR beta chains that were listed as cytomegalovirus-associated. In the 120 validation repertoires, about 94% of cluster scores exceeded 0, per a later analysis. Reported results showed that the classifier diagnosed cytomegalovirus status with high specificity and sensitivity. Rarity marked most TCR sequences, yet some public TCRs occurred in many donors.

The trim removed 4 bases at V and 4 bases at J, leaving 4 bases unmatched. CDR1 MNHEY and CDR2 SVGAGI come from the germline V gene. The CDR3 totals 14 residues. Sequencing was performed with immunoSEQ multiplex PCR; in TCRdb, only in-frame clones are kept and a portion is missing. This table has about 73,000 clones, 90% to 95% appearing once. Concerning this clone: Its antigen is not known.

The chain recombines TRBV6-5 with TRBJ1-5; the match to TRBD1 covers 7 bases. Sequencing was done on a sample of PBMCs. This clonotype was sampled from a man between 18 and 29 years old in good health and CMV-seronegative. In DNA, the CDR3 is TGTGCCAGCAGTTCCCGGGACAGTAATCAGCCCCAGCATTTT. This encodes CASSSRDSNQPQHF.